Presented here are 19 T cell receptor beta chains from one specimen sequenced in a study of blood T cell repertoires in COVID-19. The method was immunoSEQ multiplex PCR; TCRdb's version includes in-frame clones alone and lacks a portion of them. The table has a few hundred thousand clones, approximately 86% seen once. Sequencing input: peripheral blood. The receptors stem from a woman aged 45 to 65 with active or convalescent COVID-19.

The rearrangement joins TRBV12-3 or TRBV12-4 to TRBJ2-7, with a weak D call TRBD1 (6 bases). V dropped 5 bases and J dropped 7 bases, with 12 bases sitting between them. The length of the CDR3 is 12 residues. This chain's CDR3 is CASSPGVGEQYF. As DNA, the CDR3 is TGTGCCAGCAGTCCAGGGGTTGGGGAGCAGTACTTC.

The CDR3 reads CASSPGAVADTQYF. Here the CDR3 DNA reads TGTGCCAGCTCACCAGGGGCTGTGGCAGATACGCAGTATTTT. The chain recombines TRBV18 with TRBJ2-3; D is perhaps TRBD1 (5 bases). V was clipped by 2 bases and J by 4 bases, with 10 bases between them. Germline CDR1 reads KGHSH; CDR2 reads LQKENI. This CDR3 comprises 14 residues. Supplemented by reference TRBV18 and TRBJ2-3, the full variable domain reads NAGVMQNPRHLVRRRGQEARLRCSPMKGHSHVYWYRQLPEEGLKFMVYLQKENIIDESGMPKERFSAEFPKEGPSILRIQQVVRGDSAAYFCASSPGAVADTQYFGPGTRLTVL.

The V gene is TRBV2, the J gene TRBJ2-1; 7 bases are a match to TRBD2. The CDR3 is 15 amino acids. Germline V CDR1 and CDR2: SNHLY, FYNNEI. V was clipped by 6 bases and J by 5 bases; unmatched bases: 10. The CDR3 reads CASSPGLGPNNEQFF. DNA for the CDR3: TGTGCCAGCAGCCCAGGACTAGGTCCCAACAATGAGCAGTTCTTC.

The chain recombines TRBV6-1 with TRBJ1-2; 7 positions match TRBD1. This CDR3 spans 15 amino acids. With V trimmed by 2 bases and J by 8 bases, 11 bases remained unmatched. Germline-derived CDR1 and CDR2 are MNHNS and SASEGT. The CDR3: CASSERILPGQGYTF. CDR3 DNA: TGTGCCAGCAGTGAAAGGATACTACCGGGACAGGGCTACACCTTC.

This rearrangement joins TRBV7-9 to TRBJ1-2; the D gene is possibly TRBD1 (5 bases). Trimming took off 2 bases at V and 8 bases at J, with 15 bases between the two ends. CDR1 is SEHNR, CDR2 FQNEAQ, per germline (reference sequence). There are 14 residues in the CDR3. The CDR3 here is CASSLTGAAGGYTF. Written as DNA, the CDR3 is TGTGCCAGCAGCTTAACAGGAGCCGCAGGGGGCTACACCTTC.

The chain is built from TRBV7-9 and TRBJ2-7, with D perhaps matching TRBD1 (6 bases). The CDR3 is 16 amino acids. With 6 bases removed from V and 1 base from J, the gap between germline ends came to 19 bases. CDR1 and CDR2 (germline): SEHNR, FQNEAQ (reference sequence). CDR3: CASSHTGRGPSYEQYF. Written as DNA, the CDR3 is TGTGCCAGCAGTCACACAGGGAGAGGGCCGTCCTACGAGCAGTACTTC. The whole variable domain, filled in from reference TRBV7-9 and TRBJ2-7, reads DTGVSQNPRHKITKRGQNVTFRCDPISEHNRLYWYRQTLGQGPEFLTYFQNEAQLEKSRLLSDRFSAERPKGSFSTLEIQRTEQGDSAMYLCASSHTGRGPSYEQYFGPGTRLTVT.

This clone has just a few counts. V gene TRBV2 combines with J gene TRBJ2-1; 9 bases map to TRBD2. Germline trimming cut 4 bases from V and 12 bases from J; bases unmatched to any gene: 4. The CDR3 spans 12 residues. Germline CDR1 is SNHLY and CDR2 is FYNNEI. CDR3 nucleotides: TGTGCCAGCAGTGGGCTAGCGGGAAGGCAGTTCTTC. Amino acids: CASSGLAGRQFF.

The CDR3 nucleotides are TGCGCCAGCAGCTTGCAGGGGACAGGGGTAGAAAAACTGTTTTTT. As protein: CASSLQGTGVEKLFF. The chain recombines TRBV5-1 with TRBJ1-4, with 10 bases aligning to TRBD1. V lost 1 base to trimming and J lost 8 bases; unmatched junction nucleotides: 5. CDR1 and CDR2 from the germline V gene are SGHRS and YFSETQ. The CDR3 loop spans 15 amino acids.

The rearrangement uses TRBV28 and TRBJ1-2; the D gene is possibly TRBD1 (5 bases). Trimming cost V 8 bases and J 6 bases, with 22 bases left between them. Germline lookup yields CDR1 MDHEN and CDR2 SYDVKM. This CDR3 is built from 15 residues. CDR3 nucleotide sequence: TGTGCCAGCCTAAGGGGAGGGGCCCCCTTCGATGGCTACACCTTC. This gives the protein CASLRGGAPFDGYTF.

This clone was recorded once. The gene calls are TRBV3-1 (or the pseudogene TRBV3-2) and TRBJ2-1, with 9 bases aligning to TRBD2. J gave up 6 bases and V 0 bases, and 6 bases lay outside the gene matches. The CDR3 covers 16 residues. Per germline, CDR1 LGHDT and CDR2 YNNKEL (reference sequence). CDR3 in DNA: TGTGCCAGCAGCCAAGACATCGGACTAGCGTCCAATGAGCAGTTCTTC. This translates into CASSQDIGLASNEQFF.

The V and J genes are TRBV30 and TRBJ1-2; 9 bases align to TRBD1. Per the germline V gene, CDR1 is GTSNPN and CDR2 is SVGIG (reference sequence). After removal of 6 bases from V and 4 bases from J, the junction contained 12 bases not matched to a gene. The CDR3 runs 15 residues. As DNA, the CDR3 is TGTGCCTGTCACCGGGACAGGGAAGCCGTCTATGGCTACACCTTC. Its protein is CACHRDREAVYGYTF. Based on the CDR3 plus reference TRBV30 and TRBJ1-2, the full variable domain is SQTIHQWPATLVQPVGSPLSLECTVEGTSNPNLYWYRQAAGRGLQLLFYSVGIGQISSEVPQNLSASRPQDRQFILSSKKLLLSDSGFYLCACHRDREAVYGYTFGSGTRLTVV.

The chain recombines TRBV27 with TRBJ2-3, with 9 positions matching TRBD2. CDR1 and CDR2 from the germline V gene are MNHEY and SMNVEV (reference sequence). Germline trimming cut 0 bases from V and 3 bases from J; bases unmatched to any gene: 4. The CDR3 length is 16 residues. The CDR3 DNA sequence: TGTGCCAGCAGTTTATCCAGGCTAGCGGGAACAGATACGCAGTATTTT. Protein sequence: CASSLSRLAGTDTQYF.

This clone was seen many times. Other DNA sequences of this sample code for an identical CDR3. The chain joins TRBV5-1 to TRBJ2-1; TRBD2 agrees at 14 bases. After removal of 4 bases from V and 7 bases from J, the junction contained 4 bases not matched to a gene. This CDR3 is 15 amino acids long. Germline V gene sequence: CDR1 SGHRS, CDR2 YFSETQ. The CDR3 DNA sequence: TGCGCCAGCAGCCCGGGACTAGCGGGAGTAAATGAGCAGTTCTTC. Amino acid sequence: CASSPGLAGVNEQFF.

The chain carries TRBV7-8 and TRBJ2-2, with D tentatively TRBD2 (6 bases). CDR1 and CDR2 (germline): SGHVS, FQNEAQ. The CDR3 is 16 amino acids. V was cut by 1 base and J by 7 bases, with 16 bases left in between. As DNA, the CDR3 is TGTGCCAGCAGCTTAGGGCCTGGCGGGAAAGGCGGGGAGCTGTTTTTT. Translation gives CASSLGPGGKGGELFF.

The chain recombines TRBV21-1 with TRBJ2-7; the table names TRBD1, a call not compared with the DNA. TRBV21-1 is labeled a pseudogene. The CDR3 contains 16 residues. CDR3 coding DNA: TGTGCCAGCATCAACGCAACCGGGACAGGGGACCACGAGCAGTACTTC. It encodes CASINATGTGDHEQYF.

The rearrangement uses TRBV10-2 and TRBJ1-2; 12 positions match TRBD1. Germline assignment: CDR1 WSHSY and CDR2 SAAADI. The junction had 5 bases not matched to a gene; V was cut back by 2 bases and J by 7 bases. The CDR3 has 15 residues. The CDR3 spells CASSERGTGGSGYTF. Here the CDR3 DNA reads TGCGCCAGCAGTGAGAGAGGGACAGGGGGCAGTGGCTACACCTTC.

This clone was recorded a few times. The V call is TRBV12-3 or TRBV12-4, the J call TRBJ2-5; 7 positions match TRBD1. The CDR3 contains 13 residues. With 7 bases clipped from V and 4 bases from J, the junction kept 6 bases outside the gene matches. The CDR3 sequence is CASKTGAGETQYF. DNA of the CDR3: TGTGCCAGCAAAACAGGGGCAGGAGAGACCCAGTACTTC.

The chain employs TRBV7-9 and TRBJ1-2; 7 bases fit TRBD1. Germline loops: CDR1 SEHNR, CDR2 FQNEAQ (reference sequence). The CDR3 is 13 residues long. Unmatched junction bases numbered 8, after V lost 5 bases and J lost 8 bases. The CDR3, as DNA: TGTGCCAGCAGCCCCGGGAGGGGGCTCGGCTACACCTTC. It is translated as CASSPGRGLGYTF. The entire variable domain, with the rest obtained from reference TRBV7-9 and TRBJ1-2, is as follows: DTGVSQNPRHKITKRGQNVTFRCDPISEHNRLYWYRQTLGQGPEFLTYFQNEAQLEKSRLLSDRFSAERPKGSFSTLEIQRTEQGDSAMYLCASSPGRGLGYTFGSGTRLTVV.

The V gene is TRBV27, the J gene TRBJ1-1; no definite D call. The V end lost 7 bases, the J end lost 5 bases, and 14 bases lay between the germline ends. The CDR3 contains 13 residues. Germline CDR1 reads MNHEY; CDR2 reads SMNVEV (reference sequence). The CDR3 bases are TGTGCCAGCACCTTTGGGTTCGGGACTGAAGCTTTCTTT. Amino acids: CASTFGFGTEAFF.